Detailed here is one TCR beta chain. Every one of the participants with HIV received treatment in the United States. Between the trimmed V and J ends, which lost 0 bases and 8 bases, there was a span of 18 bases. This CDR3 comprises 16 residues. These data belong to a study of long-term antiretroviral therapy in people with HIV. Runs used v3.0 of the immunoSEQ assay and were done at survey level. Sequencing aimed at roughly 40,000-55,000 T-cell genomes per sample. Only in-frame clones appear in the TCRdb table, and some are missing; sequencing was by immunoSEQ multiplex PCR. The sample lists around 37,000 clones, about 82% seen once, with around 4.4% in the top ten.

The chain links TRBV5-3 to TRBJ1-5, with D uncertain. TRBV5-3 is marked as an open reading frame, function uncertain. The sequence was obtained from a man in his late teens or twenties with HIV. The sequences come from unsorted PBMCs, collected 3.3 years after starting antiretroviral therapy. The CDR3 region is CARSLGRGSQREPQHF. The CDR3 bases are TGTGCCAGAAGCTTGGGGCGGGGATCCCAACGGGAGCCCCAGCATTTT.